This T cell receptor beta chain appears in the sequencing data of a study of blood T cell repertoires in COVID-19. Germline CDR1 KGHSH, CDR2 LQKENI. Between the trimmed V and J ends, which lost 2 bases and 2 bases, there was a span of 10 bases. The CDR3 spans 15 residues. Sequenced by immunoSEQ multiplex PCR; TCRdb stores in-frame clones only, minus some. The sample holds 200,000 to 250,000 clones, about 85% seen once. The rearrangement joins TRBV18 to TRBJ1-3; D is unresolved. Sequenced material: peripheral blood. This TCR was sampled from a woman older than 75 with COVID-19, enrolled during active disease. The CDR3 sequence is CASSPTVITGNTIYF. DNA of the CDR3: TGTGCCAGCTCACCAACAGTGATAACTGGAAACACCATATATTTT.